This T cell receptor (beta chain) was recovered during a study of blood T cell repertoires in COVID-19. Whole-study context: Collection of acute and convalescent COVID-19 samples took place in the United States, Italy and Spain.

TCRdb's copy holds only in-frame clones and misses some; the assay was immunoSEQ multiplex PCR. This sample has 100,000 or so clones; about nine tenths occur once, and the top ten carry 3% to 4.5%. This clone was counted a single time. In germline, CDR1 is MGHRA, CDR2 YSYEKL. The V end was cut by 5 bases, the J end by 5 bases, with 18 bases between. CDR3 size: 15 residues. J is TRBJ1-2 and V is TRBV4-1; tentatively, D is TRBD1 (5 bases). This sequence was found in a woman aged 45-65 years in a cohort sampled during active COVID-19. The sample taken for sequencing was peripheral blood. CDR3 nucleotide sequence: TGCGCCAGCAGCACCACTAATAATAGGGGTTATGGCTACACCTTC. It specifies CASSTTNNRGYGYTF.